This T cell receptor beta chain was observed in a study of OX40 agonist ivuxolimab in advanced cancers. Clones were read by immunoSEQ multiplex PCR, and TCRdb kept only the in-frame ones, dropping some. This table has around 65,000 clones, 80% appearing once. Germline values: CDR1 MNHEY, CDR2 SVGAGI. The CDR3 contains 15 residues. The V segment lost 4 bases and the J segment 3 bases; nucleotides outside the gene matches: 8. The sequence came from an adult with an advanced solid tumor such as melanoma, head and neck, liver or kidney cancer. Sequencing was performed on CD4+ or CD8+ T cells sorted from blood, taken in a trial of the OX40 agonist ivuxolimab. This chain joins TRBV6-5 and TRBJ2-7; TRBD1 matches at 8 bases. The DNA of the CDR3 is TGTGCCAGCAGTTTTACCAGGACAGGGATCTACGAGCAGTACTTC. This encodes CASSFTRTGIYEQYF.